The 23 T cell receptor beta chains below come from one sample, sequenced in a study of technical replicates of blood from a few donors. The data were produced by immunoSEQ multiplex PCR, yet TCRdb's version contains in-frame clones alone and is incomplete. The table records 80,000 to 100,000 clones, around 95% of them present only once. Sequencing was done on a sample of T cells isolated from PBMCs. The receptor source for this set is a human donor in good health.

The chain carries TRBV13 and TRBJ1-1, with no clear D. The CDR3 extends over 15 amino acids. The V gene lost 5 bases and the J gene lost 7 bases, with 20 bases spanning the gap. Germline V gene lookup returns CDR1 PRHDT and CDR2 FYEKMQ (reference sequence). For the CDR3, the DNA is TGTGCCAGCAGCACGATCTTCGACGGAGCCCTTGAAGCTTTCTTT. Protein: CASSTIFDGALEAFF.

The V call is TRBV2, the J call TRBJ2-7; 8 nucleotides agree with TRBD2. From germline, CDR1 is SNHLY and CDR2 FYNNEI. V trimming: 3 bases; J trimming: 3 bases; junction bases outside the gene matches: 10. The CDR3 runs 16 residues. CDR3 DNA: TGTGCCAGCAGTGACCCGAGCGGGGGCCGAGACTACGAGCAGTACTTC. It translates to CASSDPSGGRDYEQYF.

This rearrangement joins TRBV11-2 to TRBJ1-1; 8 nucleotides align to TRBD1. The CDR3 has 15 residues. CDR1 SGHAT and CDR2 FQNNGV come from the germline V gene. The V segment lost 6 bases and the J segment 5 bases; nucleotides outside the gene matches: 11. The CDR3 here is CASSALRGRKTEAFF. The DNA for the CDR3 is TGTGCCAGCAGTGCTCTCAGGGGGCGGAAAACTGAAGCTTTCTTT. The full variable domain, rest sourced from reference TRBV11-2 and TRBJ1-1, is EAGVAQSPRYKIIEKRQSVAFWCNPISGHATLYWYQQILGQGPKLLIQFQNNGVVDDSQLPKDRFSAERLKGVDSTLKIQPAKLEDSAVYLCASSALRGRKTEAFFGQGTRLTVV.

J is TRBJ2-2 and V is TRBV28, with 9 positions matching TRBD1. The germline CDR1 and CDR2 sequences are MDHEN and SYDVKM. Germline trimming cut 3 bases from V and 6 bases from J; bases unmatched to any gene: 11. This CDR3 comprises 17 residues. CDR3 nucleotides: TGTGCCAGCAGTTTCGATCTGGGACAGGGTTGGCCCGGGGAGCTGTTTTTT. Protein sequence: CASSFDLGQGWPGELFF.

The V call is TRBV2, the J call TRBJ2-3, with TRBD1 as a possible D gene (6 bases). This CDR3 is 11 amino acids long. Germline V CDR1 and CDR2: SNHLY, FYNNEI. V dropped 5 bases and J dropped 13 bases, with 13 bases sitting between them. CDR3 protein: CASSRDTLEYF. Written as DNA, the CDR3 is TGTGCCAGCAGTCGGGACACCCTAGAGTATTTT.

V usage is TRBV28 and J usage is TRBJ2-1; the match to TRBD2 covers 10 bases. CDR1 and CDR2 from the germline V gene are MDHEN and SYDVKM. Trimming removed 3 bases from V and 6 bases from J; junction bases left unmatched: 5. The CDR3 consists of 15 residues. The CDR3, as DNA: TGTGCCAGCAGTTTGTCTCTAGCGGGAGTCAATGAGCAGTTCTTC. It codes for CASSLSLAGVNEQFF.

V usage is TRBV10-1 and J usage is TRBJ1-1; possibly TRBD1 for D (6 bases). The germline CDR1 and CDR2 sequences are WNHNN and SYGVQD (reference sequence). Trimming removed 10 bases at V and 4 bases at J, with 22 bases between. The CDR3 has 15 residues. CDR3 sequence (DNA): TGCGCCACCTCCTCTGATTTCACAGGGATCACTGAAGCTTTCTTT. Translated, it gives CATSSDFTGITEAFF.

V gene TRBV7-9 combines with J gene TRBJ2-5, with 7 bases fitting TRBD2. The CDR3 is 14 amino acids. V lost 3 bases and J lost 9; bases outside the gene matches: 10. Germline V gene lookup returns CDR1 SEHNR and CDR2 FQNEAQ (reference sequence). The CDR3 loop is CASSFVAGGRSQYF. The CDR3 nucleotides read TGTGCCAGCAGCTTTGTAGCGGGCGGGAGATCCCAGTACTTC.

This chain links TRBV7-9 with TRBJ2-4; 9 nucleotides agree with TRBD2. The germline gives CDR1 SEHNR, CDR2 FQNEAQ (reference sequence). Trimming at V came to 5 bases and at J to 7 bases, leaving 12 bases not matched to a gene. The CDR3 is 16 residues long. The DNA for the CDR3 is TGTGCCAGCAGCGCCACTCGCGGGGGGGTTTTCAACATTCAGTACTTC. This sequence encodes CASSATRGGVFNIQYF.

The chain recombines TRBV28 with TRBJ2-7; 8 nucleotides match TRBD1. The CDR3 has 14 residues. The germline gives CDR1 MDHEN, CDR2 SYDVKM. J gave up 2 bases and V 5 bases, and 5 bases lay outside the gene matches. For the CDR3, the DNA is TGTGCCAGCAGTGCCAGGGGGCTTACCTACGAGCAGTACTTC. Its protein product is CASSARGLTYEQYF.

V usage is TRBV11-2 and J usage is TRBJ2-7, with 9 bases matching TRBD1. Germline CDR1 is SGHAT and CDR2 is FQNNGV. Germline trimming cut 7 bases from V and 7 bases from J; bases unmatched to any gene: 14. The CDR3 covers 15 residues. CDR3 coding DNA: TGTGCCAGCACCCAATGGGGGGACAGGGTGGGGGAGCAGTACTTC. This codes for CASTQWGDRVGEQYF.

The chain employs TRBV2 and TRBJ2-5; perhaps TRBD2 as D (6 bases). The germline gives CDR1 SNHLY, CDR2 FYNNEI. The V end lost 11 bases, the J end lost 1 base, and 11 bases lay between the germline ends. This CDR3 is 12 amino acids long. CDR3 coding DNA: TGTGCCGGCGGTAGCGGCCAAGAGACCCAGTACTTC. Amino acids: CAGGSGQETQYF. The variable domain in full, with the rest retrieved from reference TRBV2 and TRBJ2-5, is EPEVTQTPSHQVTQMGQEVILRCVPISNHLYFYWYRQILGQKVEFLVSFYNNEISEKSEIFDDQFSVERPDGSNFTLKIRSTKLEDSAMYFCAGGSGQETQYFGPGTRLLVL.

About this clone itself: One junction end disagrees with the germline gene, perhaps due to a read error. This rearrangement joins TRBV7-8 to TRBJ2-1; 14 positions match TRBD2. Germline CDR1 reads SGHVS; CDR2 reads FQNEAQ. The CDR3 runs 14 residues. The CDR3 DNA is TGTGCCAGGTCTGAGTATGGGACTAGCGGGAGTTTGGTCTTC. This encodes CARSEYGTSGSLVF.

The rearrangement uses TRBV5-6 and TRBJ1-6; maybe TRBD1 (5 bases). Deletions cut 0 bases from V and 3 bases from J, with 7 bases between. CDR3 size: 15 residues. Germline loops: CDR1 SGHDT, CDR2 YYEEEE. In DNA form, the CDR3 reads TGTGCCAGCAGCTTGGCGGGGGTCTATAATTCACCCCTCCACTTT. Translating it yields CASSLAGVYNSPLHF.

This chain uses TRBV7-9 with TRBJ2-7; the D is unclear. The V end was cut by 0 bases, the J end by 4 bases, with 10 bases between. The CDR3 runs 14 residues. Germline CDR1 reads SEHNR; CDR2 reads FQNEAQ (reference sequence). Here the CDR3 DNA reads TGTGCCAGCAGCTTAGCAAGTGTAGAGTACGAGCAGTACTTC. The encoded protein is CASSLASVEYEQYF.

The gene calls are TRBV28 and TRBJ2-7; D gene ambiguous. Trimming stripped 3 bases from V and 4 bases from J, with 10 bases between. Germline CDR1 is MDHEN and CDR2 is SYDVKM. The CDR3 spans 13 residues. CDR3 nucleotides: TGTGCCAGCAGTTTCAACGCACAGTACGAGCAGTACTTC. Residues: CASSFNAQYEQYF.

V is TRBV28 and J is TRBJ2-1; D gene uncertain. The CDR3 covers 11 residues. V was cut by 2 bases and J by 10 bases, with 6 bases left in between. CDR1 MDHEN and CDR2 SYDVKM come from the germline V gene. Here the CDR3 reads CASSLQAEQFF. The DNA for the CDR3 is TGTGCCAGCAGTTTACAGGCAGAGCAGTTCTTC.

This clone has at least ten counts. This chain links TRBV30 with TRBJ2-2; 9 bases line up with TRBD1. V shed 1 base and J 3 bases; nucleotides not matched to a gene: 6. Per the germline V gene, CDR1 is GTSNPN and CDR2 is SVGIG (reference sequence). The CDR3 totals 16 residues. CDR3: CAWSAGTGLYTGELFF. Here the CDR3 DNA reads TGTGCCTGGAGTGCGGGGACAGGGCTTTACACCGGGGAGCTGTTTTTT.

CDR3 residues: CASITGGNTEAFF. CDR3 bases: TGTGCCAGCATTACCGGGGGGAACACTGAAGCTTTCTTT. J is TRBJ1-1 and V is TRBV6-5; tentatively, D is TRBD1 (5 bases). Germline V gene sequence: CDR1 MNHEY, CDR2 SVGAGI. This CDR3 region has 13 residues. V was cut by 7 bases and J by 1 base, with 10 bases left in between.

The chain couples TRBV21-1 to TRBJ2-1; the D segment call TRBD2 is taken from the table without a DNA check. TRBV21-1 has pseudogene status. The CDR3 runs to 17 residues. The CDR3 region is CASSNPLVSGGPNEQFF. The CDR3 bases are TGTGCCAGCAGCAACCCATTAGTTAGCGGGGGGCCCAATGAGCAGTTCTTC.

This chain joins TRBV6-1 and TRBJ1-5; a possible D gene is TRBD1 (6 bases). The length of the CDR3 is 16 residues. The V gene lost 0 bases and the J gene lost 4 bases, with 13 bases spanning the gap. Germline V CDR1 and CDR2: MNHNS, SASEGT. The CDR3 loop is CASSEAYRVRNQPQHF. CDR3 DNA sequence: TGTGCCAGCAGTGAAGCCTACAGGGTTCGGAATCAGCCCCAGCATTTT.

J is TRBJ2-7 and V is TRBV11-2, with D possibly TRBD2 on 6 matching bases. V was trimmed by 1 base and J by 0 bases, leaving 10 bases between them. Germline V gives CDR1 SGHAT, CDR2 FQNNGV. The CDR3 loop spans 15 amino acids. DNA of the CDR3: TGTGCCAGCAGCTTAGCGTTCGGGAGCTCCTACGAGCAGTACTTC. Its protein product is CASSLAFGSSYEQYF. Variable domain in full (rest from reference TRBV11-2 and TRBJ2-7): EAGVAQSPRYKIIEKRQSVAFWCNPISGHATLYWYQQILGQGPKLLIQFQNNGVVDDSQLPKDRFSAERLKGVDSTLKIQPAKLEDSAVYLCASSLAFGSSYEQYFGPGTRLTVT.

The V gene is TRBV11-2, the J gene TRBJ2-1; D is perhaps TRBD2 (5 bases). Trimming stripped 5 bases from V and 3 bases from J, with 8 bases between. CDR1 is SGHAT, CDR2 FQNNGV, per germline. This CDR3 comprises 13 residues. The CDR3 sequence: CASSPGVYNEQFF. CDR3 DNA: TGTGCCAGCAGCCCCGGGGTCTACAATGAGCAGTTCTTC.